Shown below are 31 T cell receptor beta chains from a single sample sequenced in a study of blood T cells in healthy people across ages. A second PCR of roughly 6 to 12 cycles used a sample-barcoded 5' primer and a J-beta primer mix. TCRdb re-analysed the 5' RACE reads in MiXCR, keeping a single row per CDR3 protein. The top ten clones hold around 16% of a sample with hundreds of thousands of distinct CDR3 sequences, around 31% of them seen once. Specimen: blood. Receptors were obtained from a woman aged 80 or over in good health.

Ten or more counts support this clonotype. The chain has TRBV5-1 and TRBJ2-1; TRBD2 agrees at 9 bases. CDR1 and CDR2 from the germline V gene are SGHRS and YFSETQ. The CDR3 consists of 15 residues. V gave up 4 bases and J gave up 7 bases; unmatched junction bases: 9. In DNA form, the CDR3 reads TGCGCCAGCAGCCCCGCGGGGGGGCGAAGTAATGAGCAGTTCTTC. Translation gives CASSPAGGRSNEQFF.

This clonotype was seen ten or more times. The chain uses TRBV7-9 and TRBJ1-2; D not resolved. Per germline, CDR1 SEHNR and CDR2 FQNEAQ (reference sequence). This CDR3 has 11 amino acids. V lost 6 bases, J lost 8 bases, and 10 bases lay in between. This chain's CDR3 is CASSFGEGYTF. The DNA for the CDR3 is TGTGCCAGCAGTTTCGGTGAGGGCTACACCTTC.

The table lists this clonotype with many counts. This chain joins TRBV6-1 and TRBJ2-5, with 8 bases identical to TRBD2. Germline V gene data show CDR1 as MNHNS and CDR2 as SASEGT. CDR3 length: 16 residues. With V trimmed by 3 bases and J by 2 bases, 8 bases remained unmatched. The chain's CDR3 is CASSEMFRGGQETQYF. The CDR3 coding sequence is TGTGCCAGCAGTGAGATGTTTCGGGGGGGACAAGAGACCCAGTACTTC.

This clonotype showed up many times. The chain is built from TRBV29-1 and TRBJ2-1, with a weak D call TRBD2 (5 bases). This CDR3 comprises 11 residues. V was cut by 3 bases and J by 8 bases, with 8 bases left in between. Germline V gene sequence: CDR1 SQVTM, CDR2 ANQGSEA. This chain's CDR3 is CSVELADEQFF. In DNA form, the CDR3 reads TGCAGCGTTGAGCTAGCCGATGAGCAGTTCTTC.

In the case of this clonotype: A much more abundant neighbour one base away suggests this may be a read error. This chain's CDR3 is CASSEGGLQGYEQYF. The DNA for the CDR3 is TGTGCCAGCAGCGAAGGAGGATTACAGGGTTATGAGCAGTACTTC. The chain carries TRBV7-9 and TRBJ2-5; tentatively, D is TRBD1 (6 bases). V was trimmed by 5 bases and J by 11 bases, leaving 24 bases between them. Germline loops: CDR1 SEHNR, CDR2 FQNEAQ (reference sequence). This CDR3 has 15 residues.

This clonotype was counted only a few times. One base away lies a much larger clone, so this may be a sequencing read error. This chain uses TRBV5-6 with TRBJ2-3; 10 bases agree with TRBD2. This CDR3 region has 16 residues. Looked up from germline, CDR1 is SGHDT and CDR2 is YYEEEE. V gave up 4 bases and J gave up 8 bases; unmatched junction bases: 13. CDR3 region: CASSPLLAGAGGTQYF. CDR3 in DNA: TGTGCCAGCAGCCCTCTTCTAGCGGGGGCTGGAGGTACGCAGTATTTT. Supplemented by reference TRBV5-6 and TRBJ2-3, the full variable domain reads DAGVTQSPTHLIKTRGQQVTLRCSPKSGHDTVSWYQQALGQGPQFIFQYYEEEERQRGNFPDRFSGHQFPNYSSELNVNALLLGDSALYLCASSPLLAGAGGTQYFGPGTRLTVL.

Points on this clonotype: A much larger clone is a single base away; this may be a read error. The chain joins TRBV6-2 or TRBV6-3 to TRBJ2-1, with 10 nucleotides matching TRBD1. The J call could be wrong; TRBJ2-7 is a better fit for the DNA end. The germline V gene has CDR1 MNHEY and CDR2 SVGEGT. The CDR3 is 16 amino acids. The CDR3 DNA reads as TGTGCCAGCAGTCAGATCCCGGGACAGGGGTACAATGAGCAGTACTTC. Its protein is CASSQIPGQGYNEQYF.

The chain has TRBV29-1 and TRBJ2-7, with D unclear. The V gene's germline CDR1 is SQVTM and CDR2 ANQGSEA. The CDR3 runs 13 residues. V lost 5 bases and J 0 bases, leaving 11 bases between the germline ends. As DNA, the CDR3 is TGCAGCGTTACCTCTACCGGCTCCTACGAGCAGTACTTC. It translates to CSVTSTGSYEQYF.

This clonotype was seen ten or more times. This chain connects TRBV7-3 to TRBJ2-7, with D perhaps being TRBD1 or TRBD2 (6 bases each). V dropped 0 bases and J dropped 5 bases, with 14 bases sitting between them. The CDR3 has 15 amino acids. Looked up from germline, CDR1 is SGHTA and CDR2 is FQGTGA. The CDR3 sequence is CASSLTGGLGDEQYF. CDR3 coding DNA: TGTGCCAGCAGCTTAACCGGGGGCCTGGGGGACGAGCAGTACTTC.

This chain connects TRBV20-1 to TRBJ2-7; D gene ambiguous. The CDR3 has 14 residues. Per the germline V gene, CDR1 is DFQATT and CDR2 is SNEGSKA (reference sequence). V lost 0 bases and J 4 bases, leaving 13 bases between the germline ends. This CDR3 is CSARDLQSDYEQYF. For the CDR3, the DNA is TGCAGTGCTAGAGATTTACAGTCCGATTACGAGCAGTACTTC.

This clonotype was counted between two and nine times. Here the CDR3 reads CAWRWQGSPGPQHF. In DNA form, the CDR3 reads TGTGCCTGGAGATGGCAGGGGTCCCCTGGGCCCCAGCATTTT. J is TRBJ1-5 and V is TRBV30, with a tentative D call TRBD1 (6 bases). The germline CDR1 and CDR2 sequences are GTSNPN and SVGIG (reference sequence). This CDR3 contains 14 residues. V was pared by 3 bases and J by 9 bases, with 18 bases between. Full variable domain (missing parts from reference TRBV30 and TRBJ1-5): SQTIHQWPATLVQPVGSPLSLECTVEGTSNPNLYWYRQAAGRGLQLLFYSVGIGQISSEVPQNLSASRPQDRQFILSSKKLLLSDSGFYLCAWRWQGSPGPQHFGDGTRLSIL.

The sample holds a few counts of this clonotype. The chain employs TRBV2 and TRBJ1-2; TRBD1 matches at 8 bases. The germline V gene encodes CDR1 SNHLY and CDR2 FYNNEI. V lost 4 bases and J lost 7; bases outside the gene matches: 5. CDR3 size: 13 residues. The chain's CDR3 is CASSGQGKGGYTF. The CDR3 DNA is TGTGCCAGCAGTGGACAGGGGAAGGGTGGCTACACCTTC.

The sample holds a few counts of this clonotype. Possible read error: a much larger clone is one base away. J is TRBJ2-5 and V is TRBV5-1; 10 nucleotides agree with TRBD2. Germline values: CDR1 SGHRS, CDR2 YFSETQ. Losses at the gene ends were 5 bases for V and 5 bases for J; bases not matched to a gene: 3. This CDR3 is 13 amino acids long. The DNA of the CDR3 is TGCGCCAGCAGTCCTAGCGGGGGCGAGACCCAGTACTTC. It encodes CASSPSGGETQYF.

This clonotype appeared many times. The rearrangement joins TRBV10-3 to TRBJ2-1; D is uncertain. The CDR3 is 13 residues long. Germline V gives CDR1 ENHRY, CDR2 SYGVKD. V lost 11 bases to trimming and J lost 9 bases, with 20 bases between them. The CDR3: CASNPDPLSEQFF. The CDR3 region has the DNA TGTGCCTCGAACCCTGACCCATTAAGTGAGCAGTTCTTC.

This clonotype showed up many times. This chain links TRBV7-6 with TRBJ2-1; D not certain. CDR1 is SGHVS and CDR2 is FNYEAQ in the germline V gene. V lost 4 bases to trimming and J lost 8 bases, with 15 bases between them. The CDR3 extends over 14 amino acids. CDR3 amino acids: CASSSRPSGDEQFF. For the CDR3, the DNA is TGTGCCAGCAGCTCCCGGCCATCAGGCGATGAGCAGTTCTTC.

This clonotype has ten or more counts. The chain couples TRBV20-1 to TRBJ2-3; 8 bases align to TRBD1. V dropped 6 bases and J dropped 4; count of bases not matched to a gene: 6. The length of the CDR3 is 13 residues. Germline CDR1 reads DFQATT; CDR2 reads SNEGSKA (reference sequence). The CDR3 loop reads CSASSGGADTQYF. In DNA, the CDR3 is TGCAGTGCCTCCTCAGGGGGCGCAGATACGCAGTATTTT.

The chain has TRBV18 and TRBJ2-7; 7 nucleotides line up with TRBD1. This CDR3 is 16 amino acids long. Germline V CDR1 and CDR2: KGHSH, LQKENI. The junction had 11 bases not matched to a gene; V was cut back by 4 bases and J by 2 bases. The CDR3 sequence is CASSQGQAGGTYEQYF. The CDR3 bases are TGTGCCAGCTCACAGGGTCAGGCAGGGGGTACCTACGAGCAGTACTTC.

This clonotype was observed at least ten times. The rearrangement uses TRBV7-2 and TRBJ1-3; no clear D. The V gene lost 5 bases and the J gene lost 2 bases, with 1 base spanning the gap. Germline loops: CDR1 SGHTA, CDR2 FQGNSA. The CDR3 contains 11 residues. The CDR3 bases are TGTGCCAGCAGCACTGGAAACACCATATATTTT. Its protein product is CASSTGNTIYF.

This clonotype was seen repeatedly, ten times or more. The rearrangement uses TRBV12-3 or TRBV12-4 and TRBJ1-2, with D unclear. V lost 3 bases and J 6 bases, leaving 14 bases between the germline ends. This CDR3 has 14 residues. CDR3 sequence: CASSLAQGLDGYTF. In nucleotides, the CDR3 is TGTGCCAGCAGTTTGGCCCAAGGGTTGGATGGCTACACCTTC.

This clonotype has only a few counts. CDR3: CASSYPDRVGTEAFF. In DNA form, the CDR3 reads TGTGCCAGCAGTTACCCGGACAGGGTGGGCACTGAAGCTTTCTTT. This sequence joins TRBV6-5 and TRBJ1-1; the match to TRBD1 covers 8 bases. The V and J ends lost 2 bases and 4 bases, in that order; junction bases with no gene match: 6. Germline V gene lookup returns CDR1 MNHEY and CDR2 SVGAGI. CDR3 length: 15 residues.

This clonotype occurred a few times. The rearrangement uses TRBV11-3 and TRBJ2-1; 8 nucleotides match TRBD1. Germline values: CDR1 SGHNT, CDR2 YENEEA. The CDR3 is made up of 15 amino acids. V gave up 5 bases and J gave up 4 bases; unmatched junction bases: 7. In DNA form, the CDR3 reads TGTGCCAGCAGCCACGGACAGGGCGCTTACAATGAGCAGTTCTTC. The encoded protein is CASSHGQGAYNEQFF.

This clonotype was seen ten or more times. The DNA of the CDR3 is TGCAGTGCTCAGTGGTTAGCGGGGTTCGATGAGCAGTTCTTC. It codes for CSAQWLAGFDEQFF. V and J are TRBV20-1 and TRBJ2-1, with 8 bases identical to TRBD2. Germline values: CDR1 DFQATT, CDR2 SNEGSKA (reference sequence). This CDR3 contains 14 residues. With 5 bases clipped from V and 8 bases from J, the junction kept 11 bases outside the gene matches.

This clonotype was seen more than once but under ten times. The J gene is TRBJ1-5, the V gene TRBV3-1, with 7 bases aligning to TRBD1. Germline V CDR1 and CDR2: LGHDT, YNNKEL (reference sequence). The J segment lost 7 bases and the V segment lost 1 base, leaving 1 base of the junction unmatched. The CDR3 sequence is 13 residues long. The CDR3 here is CASSQGGQQPQHF. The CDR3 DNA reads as TGTGCCAGCAGCCAAGGGGGACAGCAGCCCCAGCATTTT. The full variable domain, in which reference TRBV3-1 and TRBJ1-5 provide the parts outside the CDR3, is DTAVSQTPKYLVTQMGNDKSIKCEQNLGHDTMYWYKQDSKKFLKIMFSYNNKELIINETVPNRFSPKSPDKAHLNLHINSLELGDSAVYFCASSQGGQQPQHFGDGTRLSIL.

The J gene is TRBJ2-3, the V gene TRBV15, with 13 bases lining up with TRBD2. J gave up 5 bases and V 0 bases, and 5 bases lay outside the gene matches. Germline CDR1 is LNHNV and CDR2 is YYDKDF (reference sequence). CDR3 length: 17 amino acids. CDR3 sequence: CATSRDDTSGGVDTQYF. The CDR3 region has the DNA TGTGCCACCAGCAGAGATGATACTAGCGGGGGGGTAGATACGCAGTATTTT. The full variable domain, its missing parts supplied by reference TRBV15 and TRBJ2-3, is DAMVIQNPRYQVTQFGKPVTLSCSQTLNHNVMYWYQQKSSQAPKLLFHYYDKDFNNEADTPDNFQSRRPNTSFCFLDIRSPGLGDTAMYLCATSRDDTSGGVDTQYFGPGTRLTVL.

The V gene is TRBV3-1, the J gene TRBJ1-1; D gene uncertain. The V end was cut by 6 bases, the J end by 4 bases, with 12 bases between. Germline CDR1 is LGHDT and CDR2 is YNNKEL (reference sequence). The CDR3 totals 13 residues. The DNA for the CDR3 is TGTGCCAGCAGTACTATCCCGAGCACTGAAGCTTTCTTT. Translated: CASSTIPSTEAFF.

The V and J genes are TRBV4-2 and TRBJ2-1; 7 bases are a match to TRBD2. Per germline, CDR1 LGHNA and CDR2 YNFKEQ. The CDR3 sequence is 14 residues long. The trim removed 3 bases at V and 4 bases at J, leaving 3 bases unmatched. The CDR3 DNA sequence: TGTGCCAGCAGCCACAGCGGGGAGTACAATGAGCAGTTCTTC. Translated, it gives CASSHSGEYNEQFF.

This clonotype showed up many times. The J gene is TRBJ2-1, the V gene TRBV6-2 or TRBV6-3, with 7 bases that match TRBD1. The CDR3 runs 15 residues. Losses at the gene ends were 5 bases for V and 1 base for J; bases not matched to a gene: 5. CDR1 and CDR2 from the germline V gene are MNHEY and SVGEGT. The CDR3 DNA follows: TGTGCCAGCAGTCCCTGGGACAGATCCTACAATGAGCAGTTCTTC. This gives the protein CASSPWDRSYNEQFF.

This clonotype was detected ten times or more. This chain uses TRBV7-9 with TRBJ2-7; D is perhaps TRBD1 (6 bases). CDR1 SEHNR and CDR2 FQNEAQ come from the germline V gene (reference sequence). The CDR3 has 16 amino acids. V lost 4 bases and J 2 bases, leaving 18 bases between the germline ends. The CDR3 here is CASSSNPDSGAYEQYF. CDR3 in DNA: TGTGCCAGCAGCTCAAACCCAGACTCAGGGGCCTACGAGCAGTACTTC.

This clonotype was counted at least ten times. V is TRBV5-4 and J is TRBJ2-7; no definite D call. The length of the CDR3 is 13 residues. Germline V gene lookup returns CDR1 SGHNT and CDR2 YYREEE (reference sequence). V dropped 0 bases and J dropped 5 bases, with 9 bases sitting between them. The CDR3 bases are TGTGCCAGCAGCTTGGTTGGGTATAACGAGCAGTACTTC. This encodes CASSLVGYNEQYF.

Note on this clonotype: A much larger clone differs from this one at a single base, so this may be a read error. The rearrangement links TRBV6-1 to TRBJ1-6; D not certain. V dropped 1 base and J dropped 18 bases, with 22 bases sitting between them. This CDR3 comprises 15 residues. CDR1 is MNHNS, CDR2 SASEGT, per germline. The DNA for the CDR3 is TGTGCCAGCAGTGAAGGCAGGCTCTCCTTATTAGGCCCCCACTTT. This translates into CASSEGRLSLLGPHF.

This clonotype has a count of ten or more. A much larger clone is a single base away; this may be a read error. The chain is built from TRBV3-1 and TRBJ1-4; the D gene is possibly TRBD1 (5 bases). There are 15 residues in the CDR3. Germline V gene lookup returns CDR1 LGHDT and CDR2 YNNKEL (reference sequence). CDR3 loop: CASSPDTGYNEKRFF. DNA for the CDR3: TGTGCCAGCAGCCCGGATACAGGCTATAATGAAAAACGGTTTTTT.